These T cell receptor beta chains were read from a single sample in a study of T cells in Graves' hyperthyroidism and ophthalmopathy. In TCRdb, the multiplex PCR reads were re-called with MiXCR into one record per CDR3 protein. The data show about 350,000 distinct CDR3 sequences, 19% seen once. Sequencing input: blood. These receptors came from a woman between 18 and 30 years old with Graves' hyperthyroidism. Each CDR3 is given with its conserved first and last residue. The D gene is left open where the match is weak. Only part of the rows carry a size: once, few, many, or a class if the clone is expanded.

CDR3 length: 13
clone size: many
D gene: TRBD1
V gene: TRBV5-1
CDR3 protein: CASTGQGTGEQYF

CDR3 length: 11
clone size: many
D gene: .
V gene: TRBV12-3/TRBV12-4
CDR3 protein: CASSFLGTAFF

CDR3 length: 12
clone size: many
D gene: .
V gene: TRBV11-2
CDR3 protein: CASSVNGYGYTF

CDR3 length: 21
clone size: .
D gene: TRBD1
V gene: TRBV15
CDR3 protein: CATSGWGQAWGQGIDTGELFF

CDR3 length: 17
clone size: many
D gene: .
V gene: TRBV12-3/TRBV12-4
CDR3 protein: CASSPTPVTLAKNIKYF

CDR3 length: 13
clone size: few
D gene: .
V gene: TRBV12-3/TRBV12-4
CDR3 protein: CASSLSLAGELFF

CDR3 length: 14
clone size: many
D gene: .
V gene: TRBV7-9
CDR3 protein: CASSFGTVNTEAFF

CDR3 length: 14
clone size: many
D gene: .
V gene: TRBV9
CDR3 protein: CASSGGSSQETQYF

CDR3 length: 13
clone size: .
D gene: .
V gene: TRBV11-2
CDR3 protein: CANSAQRTVEQYF

CDR3 length: 14
clone size: many
D gene: TRBD1
V gene: TRBV15
CDR3 protein: CATSRVTGVREQYF

CDR3 length: 16
clone size: many
D gene: TRBD1
V gene: TRBV15
CDR3 protein: CATSRPRDRVTYEQYF

CDR3 length: 12
clone size: .
D gene: .
V gene: TRBV7-9
CDR3 protein: CASSSVNEKLFF

CDR3 length: 14
clone size: many
D gene: .
V gene: TRBV18
CDR3 protein: CASSPRSVGTEAFF

CDR3 length: 15
clone size: many
D gene: .
V gene: TRBV20-1
CDR3 protein: CSARDSGRGWDEQYF

CDR3 length: 13
clone size: .
D gene: .
V gene: TRBV6-1
CDR3 protein: CASLVRNNYGYTF

CDR3 length: 11
clone size: .
D gene: .
V gene: TRBV2
CDR3 protein: CASNGIETQYF

CDR3 length: 13
clone size: many
D gene: .
V gene: TRBV9
CDR3 protein: CASSVSSGNTIYF

CDR3 length: 12
clone size: many
D gene: .
V gene: TRBV6-1
CDR3 protein: CASNDQGHGYTF

CDR3 length: 16
clone size: many
D gene: TRBD1
V gene: TRBV3-1
CDR3 protein: CASSQVDRGGKAEAFF

CDR3 length: 15
clone size: many
D gene: TRBD2
V gene: TRBV12-3/TRBV12-4
CDR3 protein: CASSPSGGGAYEQYF

CDR3 length: 18
clone size: .
D gene: .
V gene: TRBV10-3
CDR3 protein: CAISEYQPGEAGANVLTF

CDR3 length: 12
clone size: .
D gene: .
V gene: TRBV18
CDR3 protein: CASSPDKYEAFF

CDR3 length: 14
clone size: many
D gene: .
V gene: TRBV11-2
CDR3 protein: CASSHKGPKYEQYF

CDR3 length: 12
clone size: .
D gene: .
V gene: TRBV12-3/TRBV12-4
CDR3 protein: CASSPSPGGYTF

CDR3 length: 15
clone size: many
D gene: .
V gene: TRBV7-3
CDR3 protein: CASSSTGSGANVLTF

CDR3 length: 16
clone size: many
D gene: TRBD1
V gene: TRBV20-1
CDR3 protein: CSARSDRGFTGNTIYF

CDR3 length: 16
clone size: few
D gene: TRBD1
V gene: TRBV14
CDR3 protein: CASSPGTGYATGELFF

CDR3 length: 15
clone size: many
D gene: .
V gene: TRBV11-3
CDR3 protein: CASSDSRGENTEAFF

CDR3 length: 13
clone size: many
D gene: .
V gene: TRBV5-1
CDR3 protein: CASRDVYDYGYTF

CDR3 length: 15
clone size: many
D gene: .
V gene: TRBV3-1
CDR3 protein: CASSQVVKANYGYTF

CDR3 length: 17
clone size: few
D gene: TRBD1
V gene: TRBV11-1
CDR3 protein: CASNPGQGSGYNSPLHF

CDR3 length: 16
clone size: few
D gene: .
V gene: TRBV19
CDR3 protein: CASSIPTGGGRRELFF

CDR3 length: 14
clone size: many
D gene: .
V gene: TRBV12-3/TRBV12-4
CDR3 protein: CASSSGYGNQPQHF

CDR3 length: 15
clone size: many
D gene: TRBD1
V gene: TRBV5-1
CDR3 protein: CASSFGTGESYEQYF

CDR3 length: 17
clone size: many
D gene: .
V gene: TRBV19
CDR3 protein: CASSYLTGISGANVLTF

CDR3 length: 16
clone size: few
D gene: TRBD1
V gene: TRBV9
CDR3 protein: CASSPWPGGRRTEAFF

CDR3 length: 15
clone size: .
D gene: .
V gene: TRBV2
CDR3 protein: CASSDLPGLNTEAFF

CDR3 length: 16
clone size: many
D gene: TRBD1
V gene: TRBV30
CDR3 protein: CAWSNPFGTGYLGYTF

CDR3 length: 14
clone size: many
D gene: .
V gene: TRBV29-1
CDR3 protein: CSASGTPTGNTIYF

CDR3 length: 14
clone size: many
D gene: .
V gene: TRBV20-1
CDR3 protein: CSARTGAGYYEQYF

CDR3 length: 15
clone size: many
D gene: .
V gene: TRBV27
CDR3 protein: CASFPGGTMGTEAFF

CDR3 length: 13
clone size: many
D gene: .
V gene: TRBV15
CDR3 protein: CATSRDRTTEAFF